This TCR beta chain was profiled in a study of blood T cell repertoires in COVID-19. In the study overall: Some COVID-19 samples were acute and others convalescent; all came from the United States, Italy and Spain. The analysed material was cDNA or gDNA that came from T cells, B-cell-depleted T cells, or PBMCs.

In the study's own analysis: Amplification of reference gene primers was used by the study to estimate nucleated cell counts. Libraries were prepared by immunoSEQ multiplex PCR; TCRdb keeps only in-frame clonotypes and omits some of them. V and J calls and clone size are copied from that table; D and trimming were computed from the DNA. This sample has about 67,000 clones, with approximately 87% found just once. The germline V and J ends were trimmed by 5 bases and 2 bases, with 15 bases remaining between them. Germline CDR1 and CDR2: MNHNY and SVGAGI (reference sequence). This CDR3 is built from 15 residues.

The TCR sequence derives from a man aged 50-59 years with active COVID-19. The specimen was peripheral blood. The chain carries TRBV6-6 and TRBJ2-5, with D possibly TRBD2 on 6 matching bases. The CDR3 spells CASSRRRDFQETQYF. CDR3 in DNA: TGTGCCAGCAGTCGTAGGCGGGACTTTCAAGAGACCCAGTACTTC.